Reported below is one TCR beta chain. This specimen comes from a study of blood T cell repertoires in COVID-19. Turning to the study itself: Acute and convalescent COVID-19 samples came from the United States, Italy and Spain. From T cells, B-cell-depleted T cells, or PBMCs came the material, which was cDNA or gDNA.

Per the study methods: Reference gene primer amplification gave estimated nucleated cell counts. The assay was immunoSEQ multiplex PCR, and TCRdb's table has in-frame clones only and misses some. Clone size and V and J calls were adopted from that table, with D and trimming inferred from the DNA. This sample has 130,000 or so clones, with just over 85% found just once. Germline trimming cut 3 bases from V and 7 bases from J; bases unmatched to any gene: 6. The CDR3 is 13 amino acids. CDR1 is SGHRS and CDR2 is YFSETQ in the germline V gene. The sequencing sample was made of peripheral blood. The sequence was obtained from a woman aged 55-69 years with acute or convalescent COVID-19. The rearrangement joins TRBV5-1 to TRBJ2-7, with 8 bases matching TRBD1. This CDR3 reads CASSSDRVYEQYF. The CDR3 coding sequence is TGCGCCAGCAGCTCGGACAGGGTTTATGAGCAGTACTTC.